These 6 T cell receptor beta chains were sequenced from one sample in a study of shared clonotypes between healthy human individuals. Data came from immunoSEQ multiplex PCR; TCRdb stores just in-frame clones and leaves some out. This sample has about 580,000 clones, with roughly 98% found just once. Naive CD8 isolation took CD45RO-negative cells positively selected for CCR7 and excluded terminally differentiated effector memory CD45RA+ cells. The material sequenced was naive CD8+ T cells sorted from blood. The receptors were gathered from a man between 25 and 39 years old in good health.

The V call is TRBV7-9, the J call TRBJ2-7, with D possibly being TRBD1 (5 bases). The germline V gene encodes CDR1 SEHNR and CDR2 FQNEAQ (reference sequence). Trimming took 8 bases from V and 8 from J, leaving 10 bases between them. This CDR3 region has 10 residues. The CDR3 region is CASGQSQQYF. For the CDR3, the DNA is TGTGCCAGCGGACAATCTCAGCAGTACTTC.

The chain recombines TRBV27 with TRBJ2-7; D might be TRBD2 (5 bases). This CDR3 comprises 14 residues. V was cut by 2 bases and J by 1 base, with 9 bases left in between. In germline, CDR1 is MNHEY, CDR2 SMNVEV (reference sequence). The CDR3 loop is CASSLDGVSYEQYF. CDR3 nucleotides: TGTGCCAGCAGTTTAGACGGGGTATCCTACGAGCAGTACTTC.

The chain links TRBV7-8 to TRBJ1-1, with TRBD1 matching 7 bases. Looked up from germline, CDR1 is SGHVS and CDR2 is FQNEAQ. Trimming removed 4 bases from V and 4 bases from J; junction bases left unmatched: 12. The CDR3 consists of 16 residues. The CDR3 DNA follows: TGTGCCAGCAGCTCATTCTTGACAGGGCCAGGCACTGAAGCTTTCTTT. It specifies CASSSFLTGPGTEAFF. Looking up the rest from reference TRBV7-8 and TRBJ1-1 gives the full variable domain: GAGVSQSPRYKVAKRGQDVALRCDPISGHVSLFWYQQALGQGPEFLTYFQNEAQLDKSGLPSDRFFAERPEGSVSTLKIQRTQQEDSAVYLCASSSFLTGPGTEAFFGQGTRLTVV.

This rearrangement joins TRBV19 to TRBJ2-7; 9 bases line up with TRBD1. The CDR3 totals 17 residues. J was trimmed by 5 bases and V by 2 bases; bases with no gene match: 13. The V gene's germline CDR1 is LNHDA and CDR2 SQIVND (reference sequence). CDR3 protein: CASSIRVFGQGYHEQYF. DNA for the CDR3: TGTGCCAGTAGTATAAGGGTTTTTGGACAGGGGTACCACGAGCAGTACTTC.

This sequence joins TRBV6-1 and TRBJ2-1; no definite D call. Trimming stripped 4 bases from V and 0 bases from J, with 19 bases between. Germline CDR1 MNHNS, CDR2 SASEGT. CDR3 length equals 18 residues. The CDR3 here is CASSGVEATVSSYNEQFF. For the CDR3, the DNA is TGTGCCAGCAGTGGAGTTGAGGCCACCGTCAGCTCCTACAATGAGCAGTTCTTC.

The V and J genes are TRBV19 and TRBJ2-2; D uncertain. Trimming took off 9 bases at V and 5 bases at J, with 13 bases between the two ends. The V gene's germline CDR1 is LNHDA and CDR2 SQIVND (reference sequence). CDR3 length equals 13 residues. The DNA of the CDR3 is TGTGCCAGCAGGCAGGTAGAAACCGGGGAGCTGTTTTTT. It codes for CASRQVETGELFF.